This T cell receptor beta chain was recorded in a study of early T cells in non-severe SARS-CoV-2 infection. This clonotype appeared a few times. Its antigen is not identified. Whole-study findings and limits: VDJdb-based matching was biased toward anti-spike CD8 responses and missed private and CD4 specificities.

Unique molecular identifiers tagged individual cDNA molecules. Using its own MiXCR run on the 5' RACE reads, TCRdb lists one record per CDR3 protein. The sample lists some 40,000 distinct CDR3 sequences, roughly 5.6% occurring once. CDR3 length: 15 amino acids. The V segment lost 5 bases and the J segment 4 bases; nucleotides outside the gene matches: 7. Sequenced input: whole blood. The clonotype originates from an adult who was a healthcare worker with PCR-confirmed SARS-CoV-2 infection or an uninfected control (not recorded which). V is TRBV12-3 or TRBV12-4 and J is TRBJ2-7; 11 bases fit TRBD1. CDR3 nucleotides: TGTGCCAGCAGTCCGAGGACAGGGGGCGTGTACGAGCAGTACTTC. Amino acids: CASSPRTGGVYEQYF.